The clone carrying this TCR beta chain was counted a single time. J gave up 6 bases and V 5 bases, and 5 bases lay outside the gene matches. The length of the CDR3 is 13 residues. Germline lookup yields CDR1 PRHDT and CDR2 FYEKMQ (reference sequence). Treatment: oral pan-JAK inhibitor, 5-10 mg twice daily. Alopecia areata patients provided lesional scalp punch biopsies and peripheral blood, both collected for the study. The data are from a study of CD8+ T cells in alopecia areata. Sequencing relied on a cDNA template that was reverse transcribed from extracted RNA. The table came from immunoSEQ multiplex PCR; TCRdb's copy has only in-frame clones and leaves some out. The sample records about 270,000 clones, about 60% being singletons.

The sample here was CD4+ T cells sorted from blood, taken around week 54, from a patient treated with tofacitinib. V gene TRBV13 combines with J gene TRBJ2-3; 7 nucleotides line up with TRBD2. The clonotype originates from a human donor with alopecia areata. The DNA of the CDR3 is TGTGCCAGCAGCCCGACTAGCATGGATACGCAGTATTTT. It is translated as CASSPTSMDTQYF.